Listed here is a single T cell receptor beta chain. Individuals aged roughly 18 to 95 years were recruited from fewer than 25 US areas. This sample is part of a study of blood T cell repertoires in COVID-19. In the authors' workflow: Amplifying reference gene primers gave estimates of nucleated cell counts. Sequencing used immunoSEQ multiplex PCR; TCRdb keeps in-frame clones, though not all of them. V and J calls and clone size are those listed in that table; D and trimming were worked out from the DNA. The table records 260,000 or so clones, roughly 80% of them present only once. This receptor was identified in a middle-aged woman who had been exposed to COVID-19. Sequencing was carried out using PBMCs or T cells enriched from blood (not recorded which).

The CDR3 region is CARAPGQRSYEQYF. The CDR3 DNA is TGTGCCAGGGCTCCGGGACAGCGCTCCTACGAGCAGTACTTC. The rearrangement uses TRBV11-3 and TRBJ2-7, with 7 bases identical to TRBD1. Germline CDR1 reads SGHNT; CDR2 reads YENEEA. The CDR3 is 14 residues long. With V trimmed by 9 bases and J by 0 bases, 8 bases remained unmatched.